Here is one T cell receptor beta chain with its context. The CDR3 runs to 15 residues. This sample is part of a study of T cells expressing NK-cell markers. For the study at large: From sorted CD3+CD56+NKG2C+, CD3+CD56+NKG2C- and CD3+CD56-NKG2C+ T cells came the TCR beta repertoires.

Beta-chain TCR cDNA was generated via 5'RACE template switching with UMIs. TCRdb processed the 5' RACE reads again and assigns one entry to each CDR3 protein, with no DNA. The listing contains 550,000 to 600,000 distinct CDR3 sequences. The rearrangement joins TRBV12-3 or TRBV12-4 to TRBJ2-1; there is no DNA to check the TCRdb D call of TRBD1. The TCR sequence derives from a man younger than 35 in good health. The sequenced material came from blood T cells: a sorted CD56 or NKG2C T cell subset, CD4+ or CD8+ T cells, or bulk PBMC T cells (not recorded which). CDR3 sequence reads: CASQPGQGGVNEQFF.